What follows are 7 T cell receptor beta chains derived from one specimen sequenced in a study of T cell clonality in common variable immunodeficiency. The protocol was immunoSEQ multiplex PCR, while the TCRdb copy is restricted to in-frame clones and leaves out a portion. The sample has about 15,000 clones, and its top ten clones hold roughly 5%. Study-level results: In common variable immunodeficiency, TCR beta chains reportedly carried fewer deletions and N-nucleotide insertions.

These TCRs' antigens remain unknown. Sample: peripheral blood mononuclear cells. These TCRs come from a human donor with common variable immunodeficiency.

Remarks on this clone: From the germline J gene comes the end of the CDR3, since the read stops 3 residues before it. The chain combines TRBV29-1 with TRBJ2-5, with 9 bases that match TRBD2. Trimming removed 4 bases from V and 4 bases from J; junction bases left unmatched: 7. In germline, CDR1 is SQVTM, CDR2 ANQGSEA. The CDR3 is made up of 14 amino acids. This CDR3 is CSVALTSGGETQYF. The sequenced CDR3 bases are TGCAGCGTTGCCCTGACTAGCGGAGGAGAGACC.

Remarks on this clone: The read ends 3 residues shy of where the CDR3 ends; the end is completed using the germline J gene. The chain carries TRBV20-1 and TRBJ2-7; tentatively, D is TRBD2 (6 bases). The V end was cut by 1 base, the J end by 0 bases, with 13 bases between. This CDR3 spans 15 amino acids. Germline CDR1 is DFQATT and CDR2 is SNEGSKA (reference sequence). The part of the CDR3 DNA that was read is TGCAGTGCTAGAGGACTAGTACGGGCCTCCTACGAG. Amino acids: CSARGLVRASYE. The full CDR3 protein is CSARGLVRASYEQYF.

Concerning this clone: The CDR3 end falls 3 residues outside the read, so it is completed with the germline J gene. The chain recombines TRBV7-2 with TRBJ1-6; a weak D match, TRBD1 (5 bases). The CDR3 has 14 residues. Germline-derived CDR1 and CDR2 are SGHTA and FQGNSA. V gave up 3 bases and J gave up 7 bases, with 10 bases separating them. The DNA read from the CDR3 is TGTGCCAGCAGCTTGCAGGGTGTAAATTCACCC. This codes for CASSLQGVNSP. In full, the CDR3 is CASSLQGVNSPLHF.

A remark on this clone: The read ends 3 residues shy of where the CDR3 ends; the end is completed using the germline J gene. The chain has TRBV7-3 and TRBJ1-1; a possible D gene is TRBD1 (6 bases). The CDR3 contains 13 residues. Germline V gene sequence: CDR1 SGHTA, CDR2 FQGTGA. The covered CDR3 bases are TGTGCCAGCAGCCCCGGGACAAGGGAAGAA. Amino acid sequence: CASSPGTREE. The complete CDR3 protein is CASSPGTREEAFF.

As concerns this clone: Read data end 3 residues before the CDR3 end; the end is taken from the germline J gene. V and J are TRBV24-1 and TRBJ2-1; tentative D call: TRBD1 (7 bases). This CDR3 has 21 residues. From germline, CDR1 is KGHDR and CDR2 SFDVKD. V was clipped by 3 bases and J by 4 bases, with 30 bases between them. The part of the CDR3 DNA that was read is TGTGCCACCAGTGATCGTCCCCGACAGGGACGCGCTAGCGTGGCTTACAATGAG. Residues: CATSDRPRQGRASVAYNE. The full CDR3 protein reads CATSDRPRQGRASVAYNEQFF.

This clone is medium-sized (0.01 to 0.1%) by frequency. The CDR3 is cut off 3 residues early in the read; its end comes from the germline J gene. The J gene is TRBJ2-1, the V gene TRBV7-3; TRBD2 is a possible D gene (5 bases). Per germline, CDR1 SGHTA and CDR2 FQGTGA. V gave up 2 bases and J gave up 8 bases, with 7 bases separating them. The CDR3 has 12 residues. CDR3 sequence reads: CASSLAGYEQFF. The covered CDR3 bases are TGTGCCAGCAGCTTAGCGGGCTATGAG.

On this clone itself: The CDR3 is cut off 3 residues early in the read; its end comes from the germline J gene. The chain employs TRBV5-1 and TRBJ2-2; 16 positions agree with TRBD2. The junction had 5 bases not matched to a gene; V was cut back by 4 bases and J by 5 bases. The germline gives CDR1 SGHRS, CDR2 YFSETQ. The CDR3 is 17 residues long. The CDR3 is CASSGGTSGGVTGELFF. Incomplete CDR3 DNA: TGCGCCAGCAGCGGCGGGACTAGCGGGGGGGTTACCGGGGAG.